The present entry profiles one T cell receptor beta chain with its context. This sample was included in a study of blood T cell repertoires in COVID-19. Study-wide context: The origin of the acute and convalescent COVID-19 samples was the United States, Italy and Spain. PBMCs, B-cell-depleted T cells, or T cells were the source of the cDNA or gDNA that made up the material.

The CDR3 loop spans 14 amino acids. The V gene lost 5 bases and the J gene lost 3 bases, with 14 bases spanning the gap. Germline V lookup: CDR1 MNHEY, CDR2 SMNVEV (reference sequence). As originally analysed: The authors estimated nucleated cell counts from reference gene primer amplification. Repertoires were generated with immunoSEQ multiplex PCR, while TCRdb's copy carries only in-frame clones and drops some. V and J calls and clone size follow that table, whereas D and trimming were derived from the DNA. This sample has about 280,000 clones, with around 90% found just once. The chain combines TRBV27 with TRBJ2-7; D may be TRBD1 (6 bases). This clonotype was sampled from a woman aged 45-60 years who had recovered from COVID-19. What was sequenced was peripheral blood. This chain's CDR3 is CASSPRTADYEQYF. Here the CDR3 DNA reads TGTGCCAGCAGTCCTCGGACAGCCGACTACGAGCAGTACTTC.